The rows below give T cell receptor beta chains drawn from one sample of a study of T cell responses to AZD1222 COVID-19 vaccine. Repertoires were generated with immunoSEQ multiplex PCR, while TCRdb's copy carries only in-frame clones and drops some. The profile covers about 150,000 clones, with roughly 91% appearing a single time and approximately 2% taken by the ten largest. The sample was peripheral blood, taken on day 0 of AZD1222 vaccination. The receptors here all came from an adult in good health. Each CDR3 is given with its conserved first and last residue.

J,V,CDR3
TRBJ1-2,TRBV5-1,CASSLSDRAYGYTF
TRBJ1-1,TRBV14,CASSQYRGARTEAFF
TRBJ1-3,TRBV7-8,CASSLGLGFSGNTIYF
TRBJ2-1,TRBV6-5,CASTPTSGSYNEQFF
TRBJ1-3,TRBV2,CASIGRSSGNTIYF
TRBJ1-5,TRBV7-9,CASSSGQEQPQHF
TRBJ2-6,TRBV30,CACYPAATGANVLTF
TRBJ2-1,TRBV10-3,CATAGPNNEQFF
TRBJ2-7,TRBV6-5,CASRDTGRSYEQYF
TRBJ1-2,TRBV6-5,CASSSGGAGNYGYTF
TRBJ1-2,TRBV6-5,CASSYSEAALGYGYTF
TRBJ2-3,TRBV2,CASSESSSTDTQYF
TRBJ1-1,TRBV5-4,CASSLFRGRVGTEAFF
TRBJ1-4,TRBV10-3,CAISKGNEKLFF
TRBJ1-1,TRBV2,CASSDPGERTEAFF
TRBJ2-5,TRBV19,CASSMLPGQGETQYF
TRBJ1-4,TRBV9,CASSDSATNEKLFF
TRBJ1-4,TRBV6-2/TRBV6-3,CASSYLGKANEKLFF
TRBJ1-2,TRBV6-5,CASSFGGYGYTF
TRBJ1-1,TRBV5-1,CASSWGPTGGTEAFF
TRBJ1-6,TRBV18,CASSPTFWDSPLHF
TRBJ2-7,TRBV23-1,CASSKGVAGGPYEQYF
TRBJ2-1,TRBV12-3/TRBV12-4,CATGTGFWNEQFF
TRBJ2-5,TRBV5-6,CASSSLRSQETQYF